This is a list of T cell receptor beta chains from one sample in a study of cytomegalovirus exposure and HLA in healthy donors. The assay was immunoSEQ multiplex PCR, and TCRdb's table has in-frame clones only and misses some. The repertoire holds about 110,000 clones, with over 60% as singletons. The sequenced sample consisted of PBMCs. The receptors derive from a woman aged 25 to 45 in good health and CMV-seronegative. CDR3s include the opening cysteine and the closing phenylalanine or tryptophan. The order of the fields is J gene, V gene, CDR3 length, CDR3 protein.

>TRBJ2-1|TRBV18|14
CASSPDSGYNEQFF
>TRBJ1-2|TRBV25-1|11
CASRDRGEYTF
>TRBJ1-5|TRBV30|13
CAWSAGGTQPQHF
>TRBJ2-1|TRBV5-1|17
CASSPGLAATRHNEQFF
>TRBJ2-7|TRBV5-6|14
CASSLGRSPYEQYF
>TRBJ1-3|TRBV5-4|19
CASSLESGQGSLGGNTIYF
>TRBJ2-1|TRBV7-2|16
CASTNLGGSSYNEQFF
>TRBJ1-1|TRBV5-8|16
CASSLALGGVNTEAFF
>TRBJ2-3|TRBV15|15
CATSRVPAGTDTQYF
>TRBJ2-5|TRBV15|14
CATSAGQGRKTQYF
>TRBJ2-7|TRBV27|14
CASSFLTGDHEQYF
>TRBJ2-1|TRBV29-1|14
CSVWWRDRVNEQFF
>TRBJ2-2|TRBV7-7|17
CASSASLAGGLTGELFF
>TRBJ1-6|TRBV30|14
CAWSPGTYNSPLHF
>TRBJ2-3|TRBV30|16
CAWTAVLAGGSDTQYF
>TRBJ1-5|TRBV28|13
CASSPDRAQPQHF
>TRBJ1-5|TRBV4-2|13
CASSQGPGQPQHF
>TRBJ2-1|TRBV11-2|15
CASSLQVLELGEQFF
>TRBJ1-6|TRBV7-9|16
CASSLTGTGGNSPLHF
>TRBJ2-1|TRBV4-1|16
CASSLLPGLAGDEQFF
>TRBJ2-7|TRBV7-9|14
CASSLALHPYEQYF
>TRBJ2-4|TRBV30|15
CAWSGVGGVKNIQYF
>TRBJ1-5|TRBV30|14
CAWSEDSPGQPQHF
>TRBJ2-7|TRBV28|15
CASSFVAGLAYEQYF
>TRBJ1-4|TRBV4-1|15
CASSHPGQGNEKLFF
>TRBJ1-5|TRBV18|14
CASGAGGLNQPQHF
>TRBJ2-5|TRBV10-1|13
CASSGQGQETQYF
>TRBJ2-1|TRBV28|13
CASSAYYYNEQFF
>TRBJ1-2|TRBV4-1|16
CASSQVPGQGRYGYTF
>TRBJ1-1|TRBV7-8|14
CASSKGGVNTEAFF
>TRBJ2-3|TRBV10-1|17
CASSERRDSDRTDTQYF
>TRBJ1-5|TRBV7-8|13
CASSLGDRGPSHF
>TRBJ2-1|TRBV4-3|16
CASSQDGGASYNEQFF
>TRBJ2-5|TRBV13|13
CASSPDSQETQYF
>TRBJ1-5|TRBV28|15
CASSTRDRVVQPQHF
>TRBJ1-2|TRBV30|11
CAWSAGYGYTF
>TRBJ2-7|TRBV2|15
CASSGGLSGGYEQYF
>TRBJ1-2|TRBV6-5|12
CASKKTGLGYTF
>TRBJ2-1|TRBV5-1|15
CASSLEAGGYNEQFF
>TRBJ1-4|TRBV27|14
CASSHGQGVEKLFF
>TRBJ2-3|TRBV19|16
CASSPKRGAPTDTQYF
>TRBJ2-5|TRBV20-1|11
CSAEPRGTQYF